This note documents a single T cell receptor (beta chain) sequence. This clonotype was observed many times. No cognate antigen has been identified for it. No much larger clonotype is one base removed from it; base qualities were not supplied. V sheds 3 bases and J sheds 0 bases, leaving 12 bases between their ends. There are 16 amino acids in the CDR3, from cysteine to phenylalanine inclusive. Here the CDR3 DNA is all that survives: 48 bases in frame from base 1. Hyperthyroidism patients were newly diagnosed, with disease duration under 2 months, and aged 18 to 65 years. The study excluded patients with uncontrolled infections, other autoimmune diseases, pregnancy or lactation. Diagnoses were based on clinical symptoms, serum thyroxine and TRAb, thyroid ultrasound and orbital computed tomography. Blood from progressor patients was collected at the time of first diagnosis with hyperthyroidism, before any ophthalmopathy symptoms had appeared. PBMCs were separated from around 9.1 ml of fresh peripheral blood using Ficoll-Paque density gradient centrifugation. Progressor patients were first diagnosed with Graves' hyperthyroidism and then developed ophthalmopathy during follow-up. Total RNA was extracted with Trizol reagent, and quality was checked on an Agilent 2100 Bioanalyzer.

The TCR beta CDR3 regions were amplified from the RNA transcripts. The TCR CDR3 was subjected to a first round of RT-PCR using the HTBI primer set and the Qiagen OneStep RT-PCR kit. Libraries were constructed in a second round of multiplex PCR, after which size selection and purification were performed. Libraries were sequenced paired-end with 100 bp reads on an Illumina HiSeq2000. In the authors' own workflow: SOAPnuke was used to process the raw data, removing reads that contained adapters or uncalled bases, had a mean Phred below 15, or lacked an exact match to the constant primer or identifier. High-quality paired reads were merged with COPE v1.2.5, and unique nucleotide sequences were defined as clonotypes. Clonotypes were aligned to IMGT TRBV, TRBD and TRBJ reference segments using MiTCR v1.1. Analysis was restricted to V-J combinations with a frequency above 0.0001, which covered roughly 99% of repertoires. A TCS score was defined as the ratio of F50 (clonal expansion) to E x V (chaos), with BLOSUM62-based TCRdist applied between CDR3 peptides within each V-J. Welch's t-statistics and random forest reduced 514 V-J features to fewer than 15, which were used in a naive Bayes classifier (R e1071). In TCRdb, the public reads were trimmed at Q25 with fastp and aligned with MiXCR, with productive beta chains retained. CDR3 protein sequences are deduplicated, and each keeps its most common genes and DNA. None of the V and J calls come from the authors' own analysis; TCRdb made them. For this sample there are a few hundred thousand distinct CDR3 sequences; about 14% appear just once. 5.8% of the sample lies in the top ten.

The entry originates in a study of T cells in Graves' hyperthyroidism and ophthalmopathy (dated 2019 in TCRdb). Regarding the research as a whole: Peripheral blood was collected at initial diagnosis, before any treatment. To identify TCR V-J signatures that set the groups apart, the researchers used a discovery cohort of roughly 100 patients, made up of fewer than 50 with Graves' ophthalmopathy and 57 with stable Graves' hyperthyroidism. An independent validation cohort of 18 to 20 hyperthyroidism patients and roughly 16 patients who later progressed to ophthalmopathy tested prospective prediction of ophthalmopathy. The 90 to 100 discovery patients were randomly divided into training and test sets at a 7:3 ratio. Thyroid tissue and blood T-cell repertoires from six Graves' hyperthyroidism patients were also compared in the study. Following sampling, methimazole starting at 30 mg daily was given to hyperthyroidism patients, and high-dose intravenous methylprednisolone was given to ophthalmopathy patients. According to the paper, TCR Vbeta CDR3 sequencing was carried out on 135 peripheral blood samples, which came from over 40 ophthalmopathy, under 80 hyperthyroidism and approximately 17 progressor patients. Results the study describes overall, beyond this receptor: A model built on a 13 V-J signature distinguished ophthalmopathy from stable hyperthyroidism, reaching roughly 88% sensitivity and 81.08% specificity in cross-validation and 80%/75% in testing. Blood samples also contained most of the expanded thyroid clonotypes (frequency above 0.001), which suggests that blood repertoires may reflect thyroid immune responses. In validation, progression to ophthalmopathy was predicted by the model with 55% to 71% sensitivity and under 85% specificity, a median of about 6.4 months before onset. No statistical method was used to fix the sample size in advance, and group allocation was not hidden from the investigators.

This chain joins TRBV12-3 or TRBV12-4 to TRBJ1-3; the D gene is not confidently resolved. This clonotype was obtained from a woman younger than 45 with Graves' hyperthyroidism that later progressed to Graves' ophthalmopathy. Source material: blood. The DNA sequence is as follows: TGTGCCAGCAGTTTTACAAGTATCAGCTCTGGAAACACCATATATTTT. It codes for CASSFTSISSGNTIYF.